This T cell receptor (beta chain) was retrieved from a study of OX40 agonist ivuxolimab in advanced cancers. Study in general: Eligibility admitted prior anti-PD-1, anti-PD-L1 or anti-CTLA-4 therapy; around 42% had some. Three patients had partial responses: one hepatocellular carcinoma, two cutaneous melanoma. Whole-study results and caveats: Antigen specificity of clonally expanded peripheral T cells was not established. Among the least clonally expanded were partial responders at 0.1-3.0 mg/kg.

Note on this clone: Its matching antigen is unknown.

The ends lost 4 bases at V and 6 bases at J; junction bases unmatched: 7. Germline V gene sequence: CDR1 PRHDT, CDR2 FYEKMQ (reference sequence). This CDR3 has 15 residues. Method: immunoSEQ multiplex PCR; TCRdb's copy keeps in-frame clones and lacks some. The sample has 45,000 to 50,000 clones, around 85% seen once. The rearrangement links TRBV13 to TRBJ2-5; 11 bases agree with TRBD2. The sample was CD4+ or CD8+ T cells sorted from blood, taken in a trial of the OX40 agonist ivuxolimab. This receptor was identified in an adult with an advanced solid tumor such as melanoma, head and neck, liver or kidney cancer. CDR3 sequence (DNA): TGTGCCAGCAGCTGGGTAGCGGGAGGGGAAAAGACCCAGTACTTC. It encodes CASSWVAGGEKTQYF.